The 7 T cell receptor beta chains in this list originate from one sample, sequenced in a study of radiotherapy plus CTLA-4 blockade in lung cancer. The method was immunoSEQ multiplex PCR; TCRdb's version includes in-frame clones alone and lacks a portion of them. Of about 94,000 clones listed, around 80% are singletons. This specimen consisted of peripheral blood, obtained from a patient treated with radiotherapy plus ipilimumab. These receptor sequences come from a human donor with non-small cell lung cancer that progressed on radiotherapy plus ipilimumab.

The chain uses TRBV6-5 and TRBJ2-7; D tentatively fits TRBD1 or TRBD2 (6 bases each). This CDR3 region has 12 residues. Trimming cost V 6 bases and J 3 bases, with 9 bases left between them. The germline V gene has CDR1 MNHEY and CDR2 SVGAGI. DNA for the CDR3: TGTGCCAGCAGAGGGGGGAGCTACGAGCAGTACTTC. Its translation is CASRGGSYEQYF.

The chain is built from TRBV11-3 and TRBJ2-7; the D is unclear. The germline V gene has CDR1 SGHNT and CDR2 YENEEA. CDR3 size: 11 residues. The ends were cut back, 5 bases at V and 5 bases at J, with 7 bases in the middle. CDR3 bases: TGTGCCAGCAGCCTCCGGGACGAGCAGTACTTC. Translating it yields CASSLRDEQYF. Combining the CDR3 with reference TRBV11-3 and TRBJ2-7 gives the whole variable domain EAGVVQSPRYKIIEKKQPVAFWCNPISGHNTLYWYLQNLGQGPELLIRYENEEAVDDSQLPKDRFSAERLKGVDSTLKIQPAELGDSAVYLCASSLRDEQYFGPGTRLTVT.

This clone was seen more than once but under ten times. This sequence joins TRBV12-5 and TRBJ2-7; 8 bases line up with TRBD1. This CDR3 has 14 amino acids. Per germline, CDR1 LGHNT and CDR2 FRNRAP. V lost 1 base, J lost 7 bases, and 6 bases stayed unmatched. CDR3 nucleotide sequence: TGTGCTAGTGGTTTGGGACAGGGGTCGGGTGAGCAGTACTTC. It yields the protein CASGLGQGSGEQYF.

The chain has TRBV6-1 and TRBJ2-2, with D unresolved. The CDR3 length is 14 residues. Germline CDR1 is MNHNS and CDR2 is SASEGT. The V gene lost 8 bases and the J gene lost 0 bases, with 10 bases spanning the gap. CDR3 residues: CASLRLTNTGELFF. In nucleotides, the CDR3 is TGTGCCAGCCTCAGACTTACGAACACCGGGGAGCTGTTTTTT.

The CDR3 reads CAINTPGLAGRSYEQYF. The CDR3 DNA follows: TGTGCCATCAATACGCCGGGACTAGCGGGACGGTCCTACGAGCAGTACTTC. The rearrangement uses TRBV10-3 and TRBJ2-7; the match to TRBD2 covers 13 bases. CDR3 length equals 17 residues. The J segment lost 1 base and the V segment lost 7 bases, leaving 10 bases of the junction unmatched. The V gene's germline CDR1 is ENHRY and CDR2 SYGVKD.

This clone was found once. This rearrangement joins TRBV6-7 to TRBJ1-2; D is unclear. TRBV6-7 is known as an ORF, though its function is uncertain. V dropped 6 bases and J dropped 8 bases, with 16 bases sitting between them. This CDR3 comprises 13 residues. CDR3 protein: CASSTPSFTGYTF. DNA of the CDR3: TGTGCCAGCAGCACACCGAGTTTCACCGGCTACACCTTC.

The chain joins TRBV27 to TRBJ1-1; D ambiguous. The germline CDR1 and CDR2 sequences are MNHEY and SMNVEV (reference sequence). The CDR3 spans 13 residues. The V end was cut by 0 bases, the J end by 5 bases, with 7 bases between. In DNA form, the CDR3 reads TGTGCCAGCAGTTTATCGGTCGTGACTGAAGCTTTCTTT. This encodes CASSLSVVTEAFF.